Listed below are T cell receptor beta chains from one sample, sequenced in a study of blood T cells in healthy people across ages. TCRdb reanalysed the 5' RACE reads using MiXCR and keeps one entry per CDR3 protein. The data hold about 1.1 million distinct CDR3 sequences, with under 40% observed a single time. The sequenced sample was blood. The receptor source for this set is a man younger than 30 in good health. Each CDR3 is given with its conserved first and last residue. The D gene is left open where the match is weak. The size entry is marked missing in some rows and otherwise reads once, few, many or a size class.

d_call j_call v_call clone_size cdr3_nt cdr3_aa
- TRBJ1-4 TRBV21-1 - TGTGCCAGCAACAAAAGGTTGGGACAGGGCGGCGAAAAACTGTTTTTT CASNKRLGQGGEKLFF
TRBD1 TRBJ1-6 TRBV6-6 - TGTGCCAGCCCGTCGACGGACAGGGTGGATTCACCCCTCCACTTT CASPSTDRVDSPLHF
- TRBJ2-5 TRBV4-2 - TGTGCCAGCAGCCAAGAGGGAAGAGGAGAGACCCAGTACTTC CASSQEGRGETQYF
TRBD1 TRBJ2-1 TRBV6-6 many TGTGCCAGCATATCAACGGCAGGGGGTTACAATGAGCAGTTCTTC CASISTAGGYNEQFF
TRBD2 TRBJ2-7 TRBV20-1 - TGCAGTGCTAGAGAGACCCCGGGACTACACAATGAGCAGTACTTC CSARETPGLHNEQYF
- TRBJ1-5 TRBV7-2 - TGTGCCAGCAGCCCCATACGGGGGCCAAATCAGCCCCAGCATTTT CASSPIRGPNQPQHF
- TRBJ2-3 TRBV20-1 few TGCAGTGCTCCCTCTCTGCGCGGGGTGGCAGATACGCAGTATTTT CSAPSLRGVADTQYF
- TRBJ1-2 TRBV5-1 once TGCGCCAGCAGCCCCAGAGTAGCTGAAAGCTATGGCTACACCTTC CASSPRVAESYGYTF
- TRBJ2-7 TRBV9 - TGTGCCAGCAGCACCCGGGGTTACTCCTACGAGCAGTACTTC CASSTRGYSYEQYF
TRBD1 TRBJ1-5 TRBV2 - TGTGCCAGCAGTGCAACAAGGACAGGGGGTGGTGAGCCCCAGCATTTT CASSATRTGGGEPQHF
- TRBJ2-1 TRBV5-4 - TGTGCCAGCAGCTTAGGAGCGCCCTTCTACAATGAGCAGTTCTTC CASSLGAPFYNEQFF
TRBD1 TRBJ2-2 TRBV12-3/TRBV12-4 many TGCGCCAGCAGCTTCAGGGGGACCGGGGAGCTGTTTTTT CASSFRGTGELFF
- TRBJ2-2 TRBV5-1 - TGCGCCAGCAGCTTTTACCCAAGCTTCGACATGAACACCGGGGAGCTGTTTTTT CASSFYPSFDMNTGELFF
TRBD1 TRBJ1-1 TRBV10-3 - TGTGCCATAGGGGGGACAGGTGTGAACACTGAAGCTTTCTTT CAIGGTGVNTEAFF
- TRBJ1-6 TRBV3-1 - TGTGCCAGCAGCCAGGGGGCTAATTCACCCCTCCACTTT CASSQGANSPLHF
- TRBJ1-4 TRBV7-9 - TGTGCCAGCAGCGCATTAGACTCAGTAACTAATGAAAAACTGTTTTTT CASSALDSVTNEKLFF
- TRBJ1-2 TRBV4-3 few TGCGCCAGCAGCCCAGAGCTGAATAACTATGGCTACACCTTC CASSPELNNYGYTF
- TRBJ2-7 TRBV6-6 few TGTGCCAGCAGTTCCCTCCTCGCTAGCGAGCAGTACTTC CASSSLLASEQYF
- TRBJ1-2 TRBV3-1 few TGTGCCAGCAGCCAAGATTTCACAGACACCACGTATGGCTACACCTTC CASSQDFTDTTYGYTF
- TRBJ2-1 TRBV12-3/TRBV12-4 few TGTGCCAGCAGTTTGGGGTCGAGACAGGACAATGAGCAGTTCTTC CASSLGSRQDNEQFF
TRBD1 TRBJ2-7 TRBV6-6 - TGTGCCAGCAGTTACAAGACAGGGGGTCAATGGGCCTACGAGCAGTACTTC CASSYKTGGQWAYEQYF
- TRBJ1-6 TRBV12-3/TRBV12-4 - TGTGCCAGCAGTTTAGTTCGTCAGCCCCATTCACCCCTCCACTTT CASSLVRQPHSPLHF
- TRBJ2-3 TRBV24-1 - TGTGCCACCAGTGATCCAGGGGCTGCTAGCACAGATACGCAGTATTTT CATSDPGAASTDTQYF
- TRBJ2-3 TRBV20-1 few TGCAGTGCTCCCAGGGAAGGGGCAGATACGCAGTATTTT CSAPREGADTQYF
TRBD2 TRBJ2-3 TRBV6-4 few TGTGCCAGCAGTGGTGAAGTAGCGGGGGATACCACAGATACGCAGTATTTT CASSGEVAGDTTDTQYF
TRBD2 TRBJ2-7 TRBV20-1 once TGCAGTGCTAGCCTCGGACTAGCAAATGAGCAGTACTTC CSASLGLANEQYF
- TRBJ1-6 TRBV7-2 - TGTGCCAGCAGCTTAGTCGTGCAGGGAAATTCACCCCTCCACTTT CASSLVVQGNSPLHF
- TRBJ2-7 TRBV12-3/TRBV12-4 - TGTGCCAGCAGTTTCCGGTGGGGGGACTCCTACGAGCAGTACTTC CASSFRWGDSYEQYF
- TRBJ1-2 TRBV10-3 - TGTGCCATCAGTGAGCCGGTAGGTTATGGACCAAGCGGGTACTATGGCTACACCTTC CAISEPVGYGPSGYYGYTF
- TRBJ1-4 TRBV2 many TGTGCCAGCAGCCTACTCCGGTTGAGGGATGAGCTGTTTTTT CASSLLRLRDELFF
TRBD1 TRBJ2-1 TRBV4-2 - TGTGCCAGCAGCCAAGCTATCGGGACAGGGGGTGAGCAGTTCTTC CASSQAIGTGGEQFF
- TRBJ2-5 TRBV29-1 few TGCAGCGCCGCAGGGTATCAAGAGACCCAGTACTTC CSAAGYQETQYF
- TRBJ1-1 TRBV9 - TGTGCCAGCAGCGTAAAGGGGGACCAGAACACTGAAGCTTTCTTT CASSVKGDQNTEAFF
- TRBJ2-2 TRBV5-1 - TGCGCCAGCAGCAGGGCTACAGAGGGGACCGGGGAGCTGTTTTTT CASSRATEGTGELFF
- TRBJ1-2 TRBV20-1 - TGCAGTGCTAGAGATTCATCCCTGGCAAGTGGCTACACCTTC CSARDSSLASGYTF
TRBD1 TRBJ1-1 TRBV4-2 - TGTGCCAGCAGCCCGGACAGGGGGCGAGGGGACACTGAAGCTTTCTTT CASSPDRGRGDTEAFF
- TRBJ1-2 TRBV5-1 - TGCGCCAGCAGCTTGGGACAGGATAAGGGCTACACCTTC CASSLGQDKGYTF
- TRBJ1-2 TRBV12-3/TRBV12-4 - TGTGCCAGCAGACTCCAAGGGGGGCTAGGCTACACCTTC CASRLQGGLGYTF
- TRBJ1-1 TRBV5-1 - TGCGCCAGCAGCTTAGGACTCACGGTCATGAACACTGAAGCTTTCTTT CASSLGLTVMNTEAFF
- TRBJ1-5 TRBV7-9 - TGTGCCAGCAGTTCATCCCACCAGGGCCCTTACAATCAGCCCCAGCATTTT CASSSSHQGPYNQPQHF
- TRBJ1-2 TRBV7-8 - TGTGCCAGCAGCGGGGACGTAAATTATGGCTACACCTTC CASSGDVNYGYTF
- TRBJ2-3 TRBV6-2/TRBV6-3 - TGTGCCAGCCGAATCGGCCGTCGGGATACGCAGTATTTT CASRIGRRDTQYF
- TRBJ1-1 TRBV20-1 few TGCAGTGCAACTAGGGTCCCAGGGACCACTGAAGCTTTCTTT CSATRVPGTTEAFF
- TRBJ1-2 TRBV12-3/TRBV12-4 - TGTGCCAGCAGTTTCGAAGGAGTCCGCTATGGCTACACCTTC CASSFEGVRYGYTF
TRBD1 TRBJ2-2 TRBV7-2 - TGTGCCAGCAGCAACCGGGACAGGGTTGACACCGGGGAGCTGTTTTTT CASSNRDRVDTGELFF
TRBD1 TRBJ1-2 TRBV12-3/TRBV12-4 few TGTGCCAGCAGTACCCGGACAGGCTCGTTTCGGTACTATGGCTACACCTTC CASSTRTGSFRYYGYTF
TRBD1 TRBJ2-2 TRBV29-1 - TGCAGCGCCGCCGGGACAGTGAACACCGGGGAGCTGTTTTTT CSAAGTVNTGELFF
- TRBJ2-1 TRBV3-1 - TGTGCCAGCAGCCCGACTTCCCGCTCCTACAATGAGCAGTTCTTC CASSPTSRSYNEQFF
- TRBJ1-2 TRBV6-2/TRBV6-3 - TGTGCCAGCAGGAAACGCCGAGAGCTAGTAAACTATGGCTGCACCTTC CASRKRRELVNYGCTF
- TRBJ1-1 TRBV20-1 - TGCAGTGCTAGCATGCGAATTCCGGTCACTGAAGCTTTCTTT CSASMRIPVTEAFF
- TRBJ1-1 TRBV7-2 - TGTGCCAGCAGCGTATCCGCGACGGGGAACACTGAAGCTTCCTTT CASSVSATGNTEASF
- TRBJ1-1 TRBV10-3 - TGTGCCATCAGTGAGTCGCCGACTCTGCAAGCTTTCTTT CAISESPTLQAFF
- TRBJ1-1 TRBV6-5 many TGCGCCAGCAGCCGACAGCTGAACACTGAAGCTTTCTTT CASSRQLNTEAFF
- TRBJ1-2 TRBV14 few TGTGCCAGCAGCCAAGTCTACAATTCGATCTATGGCTACACCTTC CASSQVYNSIYGYTF
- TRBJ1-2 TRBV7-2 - TGTGCCAGCAGCTTAGATACCCGGGAGAACTATGGCTACACCTTC CASSLDTRENYGYTF
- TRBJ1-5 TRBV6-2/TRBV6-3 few TGTGCCAGCAGATCGAAGGACATAAATCAGCCCCAGCATTTT CASRSKDINQPQHF
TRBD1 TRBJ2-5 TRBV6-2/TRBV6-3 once TGTGCCAGCAGTTCCGACAGGGGGCTAGAGGCCCAGTACTTC CASSSDRGLEAQYF
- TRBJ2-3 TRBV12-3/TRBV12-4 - TGTGCCAGCACCCCGGGACGGATTAGCACAGATACGCAGTATTTT CASTPGRISTDTQYF